Listed here are 19 T cell receptor beta chains from one sample, sequenced in a study of blood T cell repertoires in COVID-19. This table comes from immunoSEQ multiplex PCR, and its TCRdb copy is limited to in-frame clones, with some not included. Among 150,000 to 200,000 clones listed, approximately 87% were seen once. The sample taken for sequencing was peripheral blood. These receptor sequences come from a woman in her 70s with COVID-19, enrolled during active disease.

This clone appeared once. This rearrangement joins TRBV28 to TRBJ1-1; no firm D call. V was shortened by 2 bases and J by 6 bases, with 10 bases between the two germline ends. Germline V gene data show CDR1 as MDHEN and CDR2 as SYDVKM. This CDR3 spans 13 amino acids. CDR3 loop: CASSLSRRAEAFF. In nucleotides, the CDR3 is TGTGCCAGCAGTTTAAGTCGGAGGGCTGAAGCTTTCTTT. Supplemented by reference TRBV28 and TRBJ1-1, the full variable domain reads DVKVTQSSRYLVKRTGEKVFLECVQDMDHENMFWYRQDPGLGLRLIYFSYDVKMKEKGDIPEGYSVSREKKERFSLILESASTNQTSMYLCASSLSRRAEAFFGQGTRLTVV.

The table lists this clone with a count of one. CDR3 in amino acids: CASSLRRDTEGYTF. For the CDR3, the DNA is TGTGCCAGCAGTTTGCGCCGGGACACCGAAGGCTACACCTTC. This chain connects TRBV28 to TRBJ1-2; D possibly corresponds to TRBD1 (6 bases). V lost 3 bases and J 8 bases, leaving 16 bases between the germline ends. The CDR3 length is 14 residues. Germline CDR1 MDHEN, CDR2 SYDVKM.

The rearrangement uses TRBV9 and TRBJ2-3; tentative D call: TRBD2 (6 bases). Per germline, CDR1 SGDLS and CDR2 YYNGEE. The CDR3 is 14 residues long. V lost 3 bases to trimming and J lost 2 bases, with 10 bases between them. CDR3 residues: CASSAGGFTDTQYF. The CDR3 DNA reads TGTGCCAGCAGCGCCGGGGGTTTCACAGATACGCAGTATTTT.

This clone was detected only a few times. The chain carries TRBV18 and TRBJ1-2; maybe TRBD1 (5 bases). V was cut by 3 bases and J by 4 bases, with 12 bases left in between. This CDR3 region has 14 residues. The germline V gene has CDR1 KGHSH and CDR2 LQKENI. The CDR3: CASSPQGGGYGYTF. CDR3 DNA: TGTGCCAGCTCACCCCAGGGTGGCGGCTATGGCTACACCTTC.

The chain recombines TRBV28 with TRBJ1-2; D is unresolved. CDR3 length: 10 amino acids. The germline V and J ends were trimmed by 10 bases and 9 bases, with 12 bases remaining between them. Per the germline V gene, CDR1 is MDHEN and CDR2 is SYDVKM. The CDR3 DNA reads as TGTGCCACCGGTAGAATAAGCTACACCTTC. This codes for CATGRISYTF.

The rearrangement uses TRBV19 and TRBJ1-2, with no clear D. Per germline, CDR1 LNHDA and CDR2 SQIVND (reference sequence). Trimming took off 3 bases at V and 2 bases at J, with 7 bases between the two ends. The CDR3 is made up of 13 amino acids. Here the CDR3 reads CASSMNNNYGYTF. The CDR3 DNA reads as TGTGCCAGTAGTATGAACAACAACTATGGCTACACCTTC.

The chain uses TRBV6-1 and TRBJ2-7, with 10 bases matching TRBD2. From germline, CDR1 is MNHNS and CDR2 SASEGT. CDR3 size: 18 residues. Trimming took 4 bases from V and 5 from J; bases not matched to a gene: 17. The CDR3 DNA sequence: TGTGCCAGCAGTGTGGTTAGGAGGCTAGCGGGAGATAGCGACGAGCAGTACTTC. This sequence encodes CASSVVRRLAGDSDEQYF.

The chain employs TRBV27 and TRBJ1-6; D is undetermined. Germline V lookup: CDR1 MNHEY, CDR2 SMNVEV (reference sequence). This CDR3 is built from 14 residues. Trimming took 4 bases from V and 7 from J, leaving 11 bases between them. The CDR3: CASSSHTENSPLHF. CDR3 bases: TGTGCCAGCAGTTCACACACGGAGAATTCACCCCTCCACTTT.

V gene TRBV6-4 combines with J gene TRBJ1-2, with 8 positions matching TRBD1. The CDR3 totals 13 residues. V gave up 5 bases and J gave up 7 bases; unmatched junction bases: 6. In germline, CDR1 is MRHNA, CDR2 SNTAGT. The CDR3 is CASSTGTGAGYTF. DNA for the CDR3: TGTGCCAGCAGTACCGGGACAGGCGCTGGCTACACCTTC.

The CDR3 DNA reads TGTGCCAGCAGCTTGTTGGCTAGCTCAGGCGAGCAGTACTTC. It yields the protein CASSLLASSGEQYF. This chain connects TRBV5-6 to TRBJ2-7; possible D gene TRBD2, 5 bases. CDR3 length: 14 amino acids. CDR1 is SGHDT, CDR2 YYEEEE, per germline. Trimming took off 1 base at V and 6 bases at J, with 14 bases between the two ends.

A few counts support this clone. The CDR3: CASSIPGIEKLFF. The CDR3 coding sequence is TGTGCCAGTAGTATCCCCGGGATCGAAAAACTGTTTTTT. This chain links TRBV19 with TRBJ1-4, with no clear D. The CDR3 loop spans 13 amino acids. Germline V gives CDR1 LNHDA, CDR2 SQIVND (reference sequence). V was shortened by 3 bases and J by 8 bases, with 10 bases between the two germline ends.

The chain is built from TRBV28 and TRBJ1-5; a weak D match, TRBD1 (6 bases). Trimming left V 3 bases short and J 2 bases short, with 11 bases between. CDR1 and CDR2 from the germline V gene are MDHEN and SYDVKM. The CDR3 length is 15 residues. The CDR3 region is CASSFTAGGNQPQHF. DNA of the CDR3: TGTGCCAGCAGTTTCACGGCAGGGGGCAATCAGCCCCAGCATTTT. Variable domain in full (rest from reference TRBV28 and TRBJ1-5): DVKVTQSSRYLVKRTGEKVFLECVQDMDHENMFWYRQDPGLGLRLIYFSYDVKMKEKGDIPEGYSVSREKKERFSLILESASTNQTSMYLCASSFTAGGNQPQHFGDGTRLSIL.

This chain connects TRBV10-3 to TRBJ2-1; D perhaps matches TRBD2 (6 bases). Germline loops: CDR1 ENHRY, CDR2 SYGVKD. The CDR3 is 15 residues long. Trimming pared 7 bases from V and 0 bases from J, leaving 13 bases between. The DNA for the CDR3 is TGTGCCATCAATAAAGACGGGAGCTCCTACAATGAGCAGTTCTTC. It specifies CAINKDGSSYNEQFF.

This clone has a single count. The chain couples TRBV7-9 to TRBJ1-2; D is perhaps TRBD1 (5 bases). The ends were cut back, 5 bases at V and 8 bases at J, with 18 bases in the middle. The CDR3 covers 14 residues. Germline V gives CDR1 SEHNR, CDR2 FQNEAQ (reference sequence). CDR3 sequence: CASSLLGRFLGYTF. Written as DNA, the CDR3 is TGTGCCAGCAGCCTCCTGGGGCGGTTCTTGGGCTACACCTTC.

The V and J genes are TRBV5-1 and TRBJ2-7, with 11 bases aligning to TRBD1. This CDR3 spans 16 amino acids. CDR1 SGHRS and CDR2 YFSETQ come from the germline V gene. With V trimmed by 4 bases and J by 6 bases, 12 bases remained unmatched. This CDR3 is CASSPILTGTGGEQYF. In nucleotides, the CDR3 is TGCGCCAGCAGCCCTATACTGACCGGGACAGGGGGCGAGCAGTACTTC. Looking up the rest from reference TRBV5-1 and TRBJ2-7 gives the full variable domain: KAGVTQTPRYLIKTRGQQVTLSCSPISGHRSVSWYQQTPGQGLQFLFEYFSETQRNKGNFPGRFSGRQFSNSRSEMNVSTLELGDSALYLCASSPILTGTGGEQYFGPGTRLTVT.

The V call is TRBV6-1, the J call TRBJ1-1, with D possibly being TRBD1 (5 bases). The germline V and J ends were trimmed by 2 bases and 5 bases, with 9 bases remaining between them. The germline V gene encodes CDR1 MNHNS and CDR2 SASEGT. CDR3 length: 13 amino acids. In nucleotides, the CDR3 is TGTGCCAGCAGTGAATATAGGGGAACTGAAGCTTTCTTT. This sequence encodes CASSEYRGTEAFF.

The chain combines TRBV28 with TRBJ1-5; 9 bases align to TRBD1. Germline CDR1 MDHEN, CDR2 SYDVKM. The CDR3 is made up of 15 amino acids. J was trimmed by 9 bases and V by 10 bases; bases with no gene match: 16. Written as DNA, the CDR3 is TGTGCCACCTCATCCTCCGGGACAGGGATTTCGCCCCAGCATTTT. Encoded protein: CATSSSGTGISPQHF.

This clone appeared a few times. The chain links TRBV6-1 to TRBJ2-7, with a possible D match to TRBD1 (5 bases). CDR3 length: 14 residues. Looked up from germline, CDR1 is MNHNS and CDR2 is SASEGT. Between the trimmed V and J ends, which lost 1 base and 3 bases, there was a span of 10 bases. CDR3 region: CASSEVGADYEQYF. Written as DNA, the CDR3 is TGTGCCAGCAGTGAAGTTGGGGCCGACTACGAGCAGTACTTC.

This sequence joins TRBV11-2 and TRBJ2-7, with no clear D. The CDR3 has 15 amino acids. Germline CDR1 is SGHAT and CDR2 is FQNNGV. Deletions cut 0 bases from V and 1 base from J, with 10 bases between. CDR3 in DNA: TGTGCCAGCAGCTTAGATCTCTCGCGGTCCTACGAGCAGTACTTC. It specifies CASSLDLSRSYEQYF.